This T cell receptor (beta chain) was sequenced in a study of blood T cell repertoires in COVID-19. Original analysis: Amplification of reference gene primers provided the estimated nucleated cell counts. Clones were read by immunoSEQ multiplex PCR, and TCRdb kept only the in-frame ones, dropping some. The V and J calls and clone size come from that table; D and trimming were worked out from the DNA. The sample has roughly 260,000 clones; about 87% are singletons. The CDR3 runs to 13 residues. The germline V and J ends were trimmed by 4 bases and 2 bases, with 11 bases remaining between them. Germline CDR1 reads GTSNPN; CDR2 reads SVGIG (reference sequence).

Sequencing was done on a sample of peripheral blood. This chain joins TRBV30 and TRBJ1-1; D possibly corresponds to TRBD1 (6 bases). The receptor comes from a man aged 55 to 70 who had recovered from COVID-19. CDR3 nucleotides: TGTGCCTGGAAGGGCAGGGGTAACACTGAAGCTTTCTTT. Its protein product is CAWKGRGNTEAFF.